These 3 T cell receptor beta chains came from one sample sequenced in a study of siplizumab effects on memory and regulatory T cells. TCRdb's table, derived via immunoSEQ multiplex PCR, lists solely in-frame clones and lacks some. The sample shows 100,000 or so clones, about 93% of them seen only once. The source material was CD4+ T cells sorted from blood. The receptors originated from a human donor in good health.

The rearrangement links TRBV27 to TRBJ2-7, with 8 bases that match TRBD1. The V gene's germline CDR1 is MNHEY and CDR2 SMNVEV (reference sequence). With 3 bases clipped from V and 3 bases from J, the junction kept 13 bases outside the gene matches. CDR3 length: 17 amino acids. The CDR3 region has the DNA TGTGCCAGCAGTTTCAGAGTCGAGGTCGGGACAGGCTACGAGCAGTACTTC. Its translation: CASSFRVEVGTGYEQYF.

This chain links TRBV25-1 with TRBJ2-1; no clear D gene. Looked up from germline, CDR1 is MGHDK and CDR2 is SYGVNS. The CDR3 runs 14 residues. The germline V and J ends were trimmed by 5 bases and 0 bases, with 8 bases remaining between them. This CDR3 is CASSNQHSYNEQFF. In DNA form, the CDR3 reads TGTGCCAGCAGTAATCAGCACTCCTACAATGAGCAGTTCTTC.

Written as DNA, the CDR3 is TGTGCCACCAGCGGCGTTGGGGCCCCCGGAGACAATGAGCAGTTCTTC. Its protein is CATSGVGAPGDNEQFF. The V gene is TRBV15, the J gene TRBJ2-1; the D gene is possibly TRBD1 (5 bases). This CDR3 contains 16 residues. Trimming removed 5 bases from V and 5 bases from J, with 19 bases in between. Germline V gives CDR1 LNHNV, CDR2 YYDKDF (reference sequence).